The clone carrying this T cell receptor (beta chain) occurred a few times. Its antigen is as yet unknown. Unmatched junction bases numbered 6, after V lost 0 bases and J lost 7 bases. The CDR3 length is 16 residues. Germline CDR1 SGHRS, CDR2 YFSETQ. This specimen comes from a study of T-cell reconstitution after alpha-beta-depleted transplantation in children. Overall study results and limits: Alpha-beta T cells about two months after transplant reportedly derived from several hundred expanded graft clones.

A TCRbeta library incorporating unique molecular identifiers was prepared. TCRdb analysed the PCR reads with MiXCR anew, one entry per CDR3 protein. This sample has 700,000 to 950,000 distinct CDR3 sequences; less than 20% occur once, and the top ten carry approximately 5%. This receptor was identified in a male patient aged 10 to 17 who had a stem cell transplant for acute lymphoblastic leukemia, so the T cells may come from the graft donor. The chain has TRBV5-1 and TRBJ2-1; TRBD2 aligns across 11 bases. The sequences come from PBMCs, mostly from graft donor cells, collected 360 days after TCRalphabeta/CD19-depleted stem cell transplant. CDR3 bases: TGCGCCAGCAGCTTGGCGACTAGCGGGATAAGGAATGAGCAGTTCTTC. It is translated as CASSLATSGIRNEQFF.